This entry lists 5 T cell receptor beta chains sequenced from one sample in a study of blood T cell repertoires in COVID-19. Assay used: immunoSEQ multiplex PCR; TCRdb lists only in-frame clones, some missing. The sample holds around 310,000 clones, around nine tenths seen once. The sample taken for sequencing was PBMCs or T cells enriched from blood (not recorded which). The receptors come from a woman in her twenties or thirties who had recovered from COVID-19.

The chain joins TRBV6-6 to TRBJ1-2; D call uncertain. V gave up 4 bases and J gave up 8 bases, with 20 bases separating them. This CDR3 is built from 15 residues. The germline V gene has CDR1 MNHNY and CDR2 SVGAGI (reference sequence). The CDR3 loop is CASSSFGLPKGGYTF. Here the CDR3 DNA reads TGTGCCAGCAGTTCGTTTGGACTCCCCAAGGGAGGCTACACCTTC.

As to this clone: This sample includes further DNA sequences coding for the same CDR3. DNA for the CDR3: TGTGCCAGCAGTTTATCCCGGGGGGGTAACACCATATATTTT. As protein: CASSLSRGGNTIYF. The chain recombines TRBV27 with TRBJ1-3; TRBD1 might be the D (5 bases). The V gene's germline CDR1 is MNHEY and CDR2 SMNVEV (reference sequence). The CDR3 is 14 amino acids. Trimming took 0 bases from V and 7 from J, leaving 10 bases between them.

This rearrangement joins TRBV2 to TRBJ1-5; possibly TRBD1 for D (5 bases). The length of the CDR3 is 14 residues. Germline V gene data show CDR1 as SNHLY and CDR2 as FYNNEI. Deletions cut 6 bases from V and 7 bases from J, with 16 bases between. CDR3 residues: CASRREGAGQPQHF. In DNA form, the CDR3 reads TGTGCCAGCAGAAGGGAGGGAGCAGGGCAGCCCCAGCATTTT.

This clone was counted between two and nine times. The chain links TRBV13 to TRBJ2-6, with D hard to call. The CDR3 is 16 residues long. Germline CDR1 PRHDT, CDR2 FYEKMQ (reference sequence). V dropped 4 bases and J dropped 0 bases, with 10 bases sitting between them. As DNA, the CDR3 is TGTGCCAGCAGCTCCTTCGGTAGCTCTGGGGCCAACGTCCTGACTTTC. Its translation is CASSSFGSSGANVLTF.

The rearrangement joins TRBV5-1 to TRBJ2-3, with D possibly TRBD2 on 6 matching bases. The CDR3 sequence is 16 residues long. V shed 0 bases and J shed 1 base, with 12 bases lying between them. CDR1 SGHRS and CDR2 YFSETQ come from the germline V gene. The CDR3 bases are TGCGCCAGCAGCTTGGCAGGAGGGCGGGGCACAGATACGCAGTATTTT. This encodes CASSLAGGRGTDTQYF.